The 22 T cell receptor beta chains presented below share a single source sample, sequenced in a study of identical twins. TCRdb processed the 5' RACE reads anew with MiXCR; each CDR3 protein has one entry. The data hold about 530,000 distinct CDR3 sequences, with 20% to 25% observed a single time. These sequences were also reported in another study, on yellow fever vaccine responses in identical twins.

The sequencing sample was made of CD4+ T cells sorted from blood. These receptors were obtained from a woman between 18 and 29 years old in good health.

This CDR3 is CASSEAWRTPYEQYV. The CDR3, as DNA: TGTGCCAGCAGTGAAGCGTGGCGGACTCCCTACGAGCAGTACGTC. J is TRBJ2-7 and V is TRBV6-1, with D possibly being TRBD2 (5 bases). The V and J ends lost 0 bases and 2 bases respectively, with 11 bases between them. CDR1 MNHNS and CDR2 SASEGT come from the germline V gene. The CDR3 covers 15 residues.

At least ten counts were recorded for this clonotype. The V call is TRBV15, the J call TRBJ1-2; D not resolved. CDR1 and CDR2 (germline): LNHNV, YYDKDF (reference sequence). With 1 base removed from V and 4 bases from J, the gap between germline ends came to 13 bases. The CDR3 runs 15 residues. The CDR3 region has the DNA TGTGCCACCAGCAGAGTCTTAGACGGAACCTATGGCTACACCTTC. Amino acid sequence: CATSRVLDGTYGYTF.

The chain couples TRBV10-3 to TRBJ1-2; D remains unclear. This CDR3 comprises 12 residues. V was cut by 2 bases and J by 4 bases, with 5 bases left in between. Germline V gives CDR1 ENHRY, CDR2 SYGVKD. CDR3 amino acids: CAISEMSYGYTF. CDR3 coding DNA: TGTGCCATCAGTGAGATGAGCTATGGCTACACCTTC.

The V gene is TRBV5-6, the J gene TRBJ2-1, with 9 bases that match TRBD2. The CDR3 totals 16 residues. Germline V CDR1 and CDR2: SGHDT, YYEEEE. V lost 3 bases, J lost 2 bases, and 6 bases stayed unmatched. The CDR3 sequence: CASSSLAGGTYNEQFF. CDR3 nucleotide sequence: TGTGCCAGCAGCTCCTTGGCGGGAGGGACCTACAATGAGCAGTTCTTC.

The V gene is TRBV18, the J gene TRBJ1-1, with a weak D call TRBD1 (6 bases). This CDR3 region has 16 residues. Per the germline V gene, CDR1 is KGHSH and CDR2 is LQKENI. Trimming cost V 3 bases and J 1 base, with 15 bases left between them. The CDR3 here is CASSPYWAGENTEAFF. In DNA form, the CDR3 reads TGTGCCAGCTCACCCTACTGGGCAGGGGAGAACACTGAAGCTTTCTTT.

V usage is TRBV5-1 and J usage is TRBJ1-3; D remains ambiguous. V was trimmed by 4 bases and J by 2 bases, leaving 16 bases between them. This CDR3 region has 16 residues. Germline CDR1 is SGHRS and CDR2 is YFSETQ. CDR3 sequence reads: CASSPEHVSTGNTIYF. The CDR3 nucleotides are TGCGCCAGCAGCCCGGAACACGTATCAACTGGAAACACCATATATTTT.

The V and J genes are TRBV6-5 and TRBJ1-1, with 7 bases that match TRBD1. This CDR3 is 17 amino acids long. The V segment lost 4 bases and the J segment 0 bases; nucleotides outside the gene matches: 11. Looked up from germline, CDR1 is MNHEY and CDR2 is SVGAGI. In DNA form, the CDR3 reads TGTGCCAGCAGTTTTCGTCGACAGGGACGTATGAACACTGAAGCTTTCTTT. As protein: CASSFRRQGRMNTEAFF.

The sample holds a few counts of this clonotype. The genes are TRBV7-2 and TRBJ2-7; D remains ambiguous. The CDR3 length is 14 residues. Germline V gene sequence: CDR1 SGHTA, CDR2 FQGNSA. V shed 5 bases and J shed 3 bases, with 14 bases lying between them. This CDR3 is CASSPRWRSYEQYF. The CDR3 coding sequence is TGTGCCAGCAGCCCCAGATGGCGGAGCTACGAGCAGTACTTC. The full variable domain, its missing parts supplied by reference TRBV7-2 and TRBJ2-7, is GAGVSQSPSNKVTEKGKDVELRCDPISGHTALYWYRQSLGQGLEFLIYFQGNSAPDKSGLPSDRFSAERTGGSVSTLTIQRTQQEDSAVYLCASSPRWRSYEQYFGPGTRLTVT.

The chain joins TRBV5-1 to TRBJ2-7, with D uncertain. The CDR3 loop spans 13 amino acids. The germline CDR1 and CDR2 sequences are SGHRS and YFSETQ. V was cut by 4 bases and J by 0 bases, with 8 bases left in between. The CDR3 nucleotides are TGCGCCAGCAGCCACGACAACTCCTACGAGCAGTACTTC. This translates into CASSHDNSYEQYF.

The rearrangement links TRBV9 to TRBJ1-2, with TRBD1 identical over 7 bases. CDR1 and CDR2 from the germline V gene are SGDLS and YYNGEE. V was pared by 4 bases and J by 8 bases, with 17 bases of the junction left unmatched. CDR3 length: 16 residues. In nucleotides, the CDR3 is TGTGCCAGCAGCCCGGACCCCTTGGGACAGATAAGAGGCTACACCTTC. Translating gives CASSPDPLGQIRGYTF.

This clonotype has ten or more counts. The rearrangement links TRBV12-3 or TRBV12-4 to TRBJ2-2, with a tentative D call TRBD1 (7 bases). V lost 6 bases to trimming and J lost 2 bases, with 22 bases between them. The length of the CDR3 is 18 residues. In nucleotides, the CDR3 is TGTGCCAGCAGCCACAGCGCGGGACAGACAAGAAACACCGGGGAGCTGTTTTTT. Its protein product is CASSHSAGQTRNTGELFF.

The rearrangement links TRBV4-1 to TRBJ1-2; D gene uncertain. V was cut by 0 bases and J by 6 bases, with 5 bases left in between. Germline lookup yields CDR1 MGHRA and CDR2 YSYEKL. The CDR3 has 12 residues. The CDR3, as DNA: TGCGCCAGCAGCCAAGATGGGGATGGCTACACCTTC. Amino acid sequence: CASSQDGDGYTF.

This chain connects TRBV29-1 to TRBJ2-3; TRBD2 matches at 8 bases. V dropped 7 bases and J dropped 3; count of bases not matched to a gene: 9. The CDR3 runs to 14 residues. CDR1 is SQVTM, CDR2 ANQGSEA, per germline. The CDR3 protein is CSEQSAGGTDTQYF. DNA for the CDR3: TGCAGCGAGCAGTCGGCGGGGGGTACAGATACGCAGTATTTT.

This clonotype was seen a few times. The chain links TRBV12-3 or TRBV12-4 to TRBJ2-2, with TRBD2 matching 8 bases. The trim removed 6 bases at V and 4 bases at J, leaving 10 bases unmatched. The CDR3 consists of 16 residues. The CDR3 reads CASSFRSGIPTGELFF. The CDR3 DNA reads TGTGCCAGCAGCTTTCGTAGCGGGATCCCCACCGGGGAGCTGTTTTTT.

The chain couples TRBV2 to TRBJ2-3; 7 nucleotides line up with TRBD1. The CDR3 totals 10 residues. V was clipped by 11 bases and J by 5 bases; unmatched bases: 1. Germline values: CDR1 SNHLY, CDR2 FYNNEI. CDR3: CAGQEDTQYF. CDR3 DNA: TGTGCCGGACAGGAAGATACGCAGTATTTT.

The sample holds a few counts of this clonotype. The CDR3 reads CASSRDSEAFF. As DNA, the CDR3 is TGTGCCAGCAGCCGGGATTCTGAAGCTTTCTTT. The rearrangement joins TRBV2 to TRBJ1-1; D remains ambiguous. V shed 6 bases and J shed 6 bases, with 8 bases lying between them. Germline V lookup: CDR1 SNHLY, CDR2 FYNNEI. The CDR3 has 11 amino acids.

In its sample, this clonotype was seen a few times. The chain carries TRBV5-1 and TRBJ2-1; TRBD2 matches at 12 bases. V lost 0 bases to trimming and J lost 8 bases; unmatched junction nucleotides: 3. The germline gives CDR1 SGHRS, CDR2 YFSETQ. The length of the CDR3 is 15 residues. CDR3 DNA: TGCGCCAGCAGCTTGGTTTCTAGCGGGAGGGATGAGCAGTTCTTC. Its protein product is CASSLVSSGRDEQFF.

This clonotype was seen only a few times. The chain joins TRBV6-5 to TRBJ2-4, with unresolved D. The germline CDR1 and CDR2 sequences are MNHEY and SVGAGI. This CDR3 is built from 12 residues. Deletions cut 10 bases from V and 7 bases from J, with 14 bases between. The CDR3 loop reads CATRGVLNIQYF. CDR3 DNA sequence: TGTGCCACCCGAGGAGTATTGAACATTCAGTACTTC.

This chain connects TRBV9 to TRBJ2-7, with TRBD2 matching over 7 bases. From germline, CDR1 is SGDLS and CDR2 YYNGEE. The CDR3 is 14 amino acids. With 0 bases clipped from V and 8 bases from J, the junction kept 8 bases outside the gene matches. CDR3 sequence reads: CASSVGEGLPKQYF. CDR3 DNA: TGTGCCAGCAGCGTAGGGGAGGGCCTGCCGAAGCAGTACTTC. The full variable domain, completed using reference TRBV9 and TRBJ2-7, is DSGVTQTPKHLITATGQRVTLRCSPRSGDLSVYWYQQSLDQGLQFLIQYYNGEERAKGNILERFSAQQFPDLHSELNLSSLELGDSALYFCASSVGEGLPKQYFGPGTRLTVT.

This chain uses TRBV12-3 or TRBV12-4 with TRBJ2-5; no reliable D call. This CDR3 has 12 residues. The germline V and J ends were trimmed by 5 bases and 7 bases, with 11 bases remaining between them. CDR3 DNA: TGTGCCAGCAGTGGAAGAACAACGACCCAGTACTTC. This encodes CASSGRTTTQYF.

This clonotype was counted between two and nine times. V and J are TRBV5-1 and TRBJ2-1, with 10 bases matching TRBD1. With V trimmed by 4 bases and J by 0 bases, 7 bases remained unmatched. There are 17 residues in the CDR3. Germline-derived CDR1 and CDR2 are SGHRS and YFSETQ. The CDR3 sequence: CASSPWTGGSSYNEQFF. The CDR3, as DNA: TGCGCCAGCAGCCCTTGGACAGGGGGGAGCTCCTACAATGAGCAGTTCTTC. The full variable domain, rest sourced from reference TRBV5-1 and TRBJ2-1, is KAGVTQTPRYLIKTRGQQVTLSCSPISGHRSVSWYQQTPGQGLQFLFEYFSETQRNKGNFPGRFSGRQFSNSRSEMNVSTLELGDSALYLCASSPWTGGSSYNEQFFGPGTRLTVL.

This chain uses TRBV29-1 with TRBJ2-3, with D unclear. Per the germline V gene, CDR1 is SQVTM and CDR2 is ANQGSEA. V lost 3 bases and J 0 bases, leaving 4 bases between the germline ends. The CDR3 sequence is 12 residues long. CDR3 bases: TGCAGCGTTGATGGCAGCACAGATACGCAGTATTTT. Residues: CSVDGSTDTQYF.